Included here is one TCR beta chain sequence, with context. Its target is unknown. This specimen belongs to a study of T cell repertoires in cytomegalovirus infection. At the level of the study: Matching HLA type, along with CMV infection, was indicated by public TCR beta signatures.

Each CDR3 protein gets one entry after TCRdb re-called the reads with MiXCR. This table has 450,000 to 600,000 distinct CDR3 sequences, about 39% appearing once. The CDR3 has 12 amino acids. Germline V CDR1 and CDR2: LGHDT, YNNKEL (reference sequence). The V end was cut by 3 bases, the J end by 5 bases, with 4 bases between. The rearrangement links TRBV3-1 to TRBJ1-4; D unresolved. This receptor was taken from a human donor in good health (CMV status not recorded). Some clones in this sample may be carry-over from other donors' samples. The input for sequencing was cultured PBMCs, taken from culture after CMV antigen stimulation. The DNA for the CDR3 is TGTGCCAGCAGCCAGAAAAATGAAAAACTGTTTTTT. Encoded protein: CASSQKNEKLFF.